This entry lists 31 T cell receptor beta chains sequenced from one sample in a study of OX40 agonist ivuxolimab in advanced cancers. Generated by immunoSEQ multiplex PCR, the TCRdb table keeps only in-frame clones and is missing some. The sample comprises fewer than 25,000 clones, about 74% of which are singletons, and around 26% rests with the top ten. Specimen: CD4+ or CD8+ T cells sorted from blood, collected in a trial of the OX40 agonist ivuxolimab. The source is an adult with an advanced solid tumor such as melanoma, head and neck, liver or kidney cancer.

The V call is TRBV7-8, the J call TRBJ2-5, with D possibly being TRBD1 or TRBD2 (5 bases each). Germline loops: CDR1 SGHVS, CDR2 FQNEAQ. Trimming left V 0 bases short and J 0 bases short, with 11 bases between. The CDR3 contains 16 residues. The CDR3 is CASSLAPREYQETQYF. Here the CDR3 DNA reads TGTGCCAGCAGCTTAGCGCCCAGGGAGTACCAAGAGACCCAGTACTTC.

The genes are TRBV13 and TRBJ2-7; tentatively, D is TRBD1 (6 bases). Trimming stripped 0 bases from V and 6 bases from J, with 12 bases between. CDR3 size: 14 residues. Germline V gene lookup returns CDR1 PRHDT and CDR2 FYEKMQ (reference sequence). For the CDR3, the DNA is TGTGCCAGCAGCTTAGGCTCCCAGGGGTCCGAGCAGTACTTC. It is translated as CASSLGSQGSEQYF.

V and J are TRBV5-8 and TRBJ2-1; 10 bases map to TRBD2. The CDR3 has 15 amino acids. V shed 5 bases, J shed 4 bases, and the junction held 6 bases outside the gene matches. The germline V gene encodes CDR1 SGHTS and CDR2 YDEGEE. CDR3 DNA: TGTGCCAGCAGTTTAACTAGCGGGGCGTACAATGAGCAGTTCTTC. Protein product: CASSLTSGAYNEQFF.

The chain employs TRBV29-1 and TRBJ2-2, with a tentative D call TRBD2 (6 bases). The V and J ends lost 7 bases and 1 base respectively, with 16 bases between them. CDR1 is SQVTM, CDR2 ANQGSEA, per germline. The CDR3 extends over 15 amino acids. CDR3 in amino acids: CSAGPSRENTGELFF. Here the CDR3 DNA reads TGCAGCGCTGGACCCTCGCGGGAGAACACCGGGGAGCTGTTTTTT.

This sequence joins TRBV7-2 and TRBJ1-4, with D perhaps TRBD1 (5 bases). Deletions cut 2 bases from V and 7 bases from J, with 20 bases between. Germline-derived CDR1 and CDR2 are SGHTA and FQGNSA. This CDR3 is built from 17 residues. The CDR3 sequence: CASSLRGGGGLREKLFF. DNA of the CDR3: TGTGCCAGCAGCTTAAGGGGCGGTGGTGGCCTTCGTGAAAAACTGTTTTTT.

The chain joins TRBV4-1 to TRBJ1-2, with a weak D call TRBD1 (6 bases). This CDR3 is 15 amino acids long. Trimming shortened V by 1 base and J by 3 bases, and 12 bases separated the two germline ends. Germline V gene sequence: CDR1 MGHRA, CDR2 YSYEKL. DNA of the CDR3: TGCGCCAGCAGCCAAGCTACAGGGTGGGACTATGGCTACACCTTC. Translation: CASSQATGWDYGYTF.

This chain joins TRBV7-8 and TRBJ2-2, with D unresolved. Trimming took 5 bases from V and 1 from J, leaving 5 bases between them. This CDR3 contains 13 residues. Looked up from germline, CDR1 is SGHVS and CDR2 is FQNEAQ. This CDR3 is CASSPENTGELFF. The CDR3 region has the DNA TGTGCCAGCAGCCCAGAGAACACCGGGGAGCTGTTTTTT.

This chain links TRBV6-5 with TRBJ1-4; D is undetermined. This CDR3 has 16 amino acids. The V end lost 4 bases, the J end lost 0 bases, and 12 bases lay between the germline ends. Per the germline V gene, CDR1 is MNHEY and CDR2 is SVGAGI. The CDR3 DNA is TGTGCCAGCAGTTGGTCATTGGGCGCAACTAATGAAAAACTGTTTTTT. Translating it yields CASSWSLGATNEKLFF.

The J gene is TRBJ1-1, the V gene TRBV11-2; D is uncertain. V gave up 1 base and J gave up 9 bases, with 12 bases separating them. This CDR3 is 13 amino acids long. CDR1 SGHAT and CDR2 FQNNGV come from the germline V gene. The DNA for the CDR3 is TGTGCCAGCAGCTTAGGTGGTTGGCACCAAGCTTTCTTT. Protein product: CASSLGGWHQAFF. The full variable domain, in which reference TRBV11-2 and TRBJ1-1 provide the parts outside the CDR3, is EAGVAQSPRYKIIEKRQSVAFWCNPISGHATLYWYQQILGQGPKLLIQFQNNGVVDDSQLPKDRFSAERLKGVDSTLKIQPAKLEDSAVYLCASSLGGWHQAFFGQGTRLTVV.

This clone is labeled as medium-sized (0.01 to 0.1%). The J gene is TRBJ2-7, the V gene TRBV27, with TRBD1 identical over 7 bases. The CDR3 has 16 residues. The germline gives CDR1 MNHEY, CDR2 SMNVEV (reference sequence). The ends lost 5 bases at V and 0 bases at J; junction bases unmatched: 10. The CDR3 loop is CASSPSVGTASYEQYF. The CDR3 region has the DNA TGTGCCAGCAGTCCATCGGTCGGGACAGCCTCCTACGAGCAGTACTTC.

The V call is TRBV4-1, the J call TRBJ2-1, with no clear D. The CDR3 is made up of 16 amino acids. The V end was cut by 0 bases, the J end by 2 bases, with 11 bases between. Germline V CDR1 and CDR2: MGHRA, YSYEKL. The CDR3 spells CASSQDPHLTYNEQFF. DNA of the CDR3: TGCGCCAGCAGCCAAGATCCTCATCTAACCTACAATGAGCAGTTCTTC.

This chain connects TRBV28 to TRBJ2-7; no reliable D call. This CDR3 region has 13 residues. Germline lookup yields CDR1 MDHEN and CDR2 SYDVKM. Trimming took 4 bases from V and 6 from J, leaving 13 bases between them. The CDR3 spells CASSSRATIEQYF. Here the CDR3 DNA reads TGTGCCAGCAGTTCGCGAGCTACCATCGAGCAGTACTTC. Together with reference TRBV28 and TRBJ2-7, the CDR3 gives the full variable domain: DVKVTQSSRYLVKRTGEKVFLECVQDMDHENMFWYRQDPGLGLRLIYFSYDVKMKEKGDIPEGYSVSREKKERFSLILESASTNQTSMYLCASSSRATIEQYFGPGTRLTVT.

The rearrangement joins TRBV10-3 to TRBJ2-1, with 7 bases lining up with TRBD1. This CDR3 is built from 15 residues. With 5 bases clipped from V and 4 bases from J, the junction kept 8 bases outside the gene matches. Looked up from germline, CDR1 is ENHRY and CDR2 is SYGVKD. The CDR3 sequence: CAISSPGDSYNEQFF. The CDR3 region has the DNA TGTGCCATCAGTTCCCCAGGGGACAGTTACAATGAGCAGTTCTTC.

The chain couples TRBV7-9 to TRBJ2-2, with 7 nucleotides matching TRBD1. Germline V gene lookup returns CDR1 SEHNR and CDR2 FQNEAQ (reference sequence). The CDR3 covers 16 residues. V dropped 1 base and J dropped 6; count of bases not matched to a gene: 8. CDR3 region: CASSLGGTVIPGELFF. Written as DNA, the CDR3 is TGTGCCAGCAGCTTAGGTGGGACAGTTATACCCGGGGAGCTGTTTTTT.

The rearrangement uses TRBV6-1 and TRBJ2-5, with D unresolved. The length of the CDR3 is 15 residues. V lost 2 bases and J 2 bases, leaving 12 bases between the germline ends. The germline V gene has CDR1 MNHNS and CDR2 SASEGT. The CDR3 protein is CASSEFRAGQETQYF. CDR3 DNA sequence: TGTGCCAGCAGTGAATTCCGGGCTGGACAAGAGACCCAGTACTTC.

The chain has TRBV4-1 and TRBJ1-2; D gene ambiguous. Trimming shortened V by 1 base and J by 4 bases, and 13 bases separated the two germline ends. Germline CDR1 is MGHRA and CDR2 is YSYEKL. There are 15 residues in the CDR3. This CDR3 is CASSQAGRTTYGYTF. CDR3 in DNA: TGCGCCAGCAGCCAAGCAGGTCGGACGACCTATGGCTACACCTTC.

The chain recombines TRBV5-1 with TRBJ1-1; D gene unclear. Looked up from germline, CDR1 is SGHRS and CDR2 is YFSETQ. The CDR3 is made up of 20 amino acids. Trimming pared 7 bases from V and 0 bases from J, leaving 31 bases between. The CDR3 loop is CASRLFTLGLGVSLNTEAFF. The CDR3 DNA is TGCGCCAGCCGCCTCTTTACGCTTGGGCTTGGTGTATCTTTGAACACTGAAGCTTTCTTT.

This sequence joins TRBV27 and TRBJ2-7; D may be TRBD2 (5 bases). The CDR3 spans 14 residues. Germline-derived CDR1 and CDR2 are MNHEY and SMNVEV (reference sequence). Trimming took off 3 bases at V and 2 bases at J, with 11 bases between the two ends. The CDR3 loop is CASSFLGSAYEQYF. The CDR3 DNA reads as TGTGCCAGCAGTTTCCTGGGTAGCGCCTACGAGCAGTACTTC.

This clone was found a few times. The chain joins TRBV6-6 to TRBJ1-4; no clear D gene. The CDR3 contains 16 residues. V lost 2 bases to trimming and J lost 8 bases, with 18 bases between them. Germline V CDR1 and CDR2: MNHNY, SVGAGI (reference sequence). DNA for the CDR3: TGTGCCAGCAGTTACAGCCAGCGATACACCGAAGAAAAACTGTTTTTT. As protein: CASSYSQRYTEEKLFF.

The gene calls are TRBV28 and TRBJ2-7; D might be TRBD1 (6 bases). V lost 5 bases to trimming and J lost 1 base, with 18 bases between them. The CDR3 extends over 16 amino acids. Looked up from germline, CDR1 is MDHEN and CDR2 is SYDVKM. CDR3 in DNA: TGTGCCAGCAGTCCCCAGGGGTTGCCAGATTCCTACGAGCAGTACTTC. As protein: CASSPQGLPDSYEQYF.

The chain is built from TRBV6-6 and TRBJ2-7; 7 nucleotides align to TRBD2. With V trimmed by 2 bases and J by 2 bases, 6 bases remained unmatched. This CDR3 comprises 15 residues. Looked up from germline, CDR1 is MNHNY and CDR2 is SVGAGI (reference sequence). The CDR3 protein is CASSYLGDYTYEQYF. The CDR3 DNA reads as TGTGCCAGCAGTTACCTCGGGGACTATACCTACGAGCAGTACTTC.

The chain has TRBV7-2 and TRBJ2-7; D gene ambiguous. CDR3 length: 12 amino acids. The V gene's germline CDR1 is SGHTA and CDR2 FQGNSA. Trimming stripped 5 bases from V and 2 bases from J, with 7 bases between. For the CDR3, the DNA is TGTGCCAGCAGCCCCGGCACCTACGAGCAGTACTTC. It encodes CASSPGTYEQYF. Together with reference TRBV7-2 and TRBJ2-7, the CDR3 gives the full variable domain: GAGVSQSPSNKVTEKGKDVELRCDPISGHTALYWYRQSLGQGLEFLIYFQGNSAPDKSGLPSDRFSAERTGGSVSTLTIQRTQQEDSAVYLCASSPGTYEQYFGPGTRLTVT.

The chain is built from TRBV5-1 and TRBJ1-2; tentatively, D is TRBD1 (5 bases). The V end was cut by 1 base, the J end by 4 bases, with 14 bases between. Germline CDR1 SGHRS, CDR2 YFSETQ. The CDR3 totals 15 residues. The CDR3 DNA reads as TGCGCCAGCAGCTTGACAGGCTGGGGCAGCTATGGCTACACCTTC. Its translation is CASSLTGWGSYGYTF.

The CDR3 reads CAWSTNTHYGYTF. Here the CDR3 DNA reads TGTGCCTGGAGTACAAACACTCACTATGGCTACACCTTC. The chain combines TRBV30 with TRBJ1-2; D is unclear. Trimming cost V 2 bases and J 3 bases, with 10 bases left between them. CDR1 and CDR2 from the germline V gene are GTSNPN and SVGIG (reference sequence). This CDR3 is 13 amino acids long. The variable domain in full, with the rest retrieved from reference TRBV30 and TRBJ1-2, is SQTIHQWPATLVQPVGSPLSLECTVEGTSNPNLYWYRQAAGRGLQLLFYSVGIGQISSEVPQNLSASRPQDRQFILSSKKLLLSDSGFYLCAWSTNTHYGYTFGSGTRLTVV.

The V and J genes are TRBV10-3 and TRBJ1-2; 8 positions match TRBD1. The germline gives CDR1 ENHRY, CDR2 SYGVKD. V shed 6 bases, J shed 4 bases, and the junction held 4 bases outside the gene matches. This CDR3 has 13 amino acids. The chain's CDR3 is CAIRDRAGYGYTF. DNA of the CDR3: TGTGCCATCAGGGACAGGGCGGGCTATGGCTACACCTTC.

This chain uses TRBV7-9 with TRBJ2-1; 8 nucleotides line up with TRBD2. The V gene's germline CDR1 is SEHNR and CDR2 FQNEAQ (reference sequence). Losses at the gene ends were 4 bases for V and 2 bases for J; bases not matched to a gene: 10. The length of the CDR3 is 17 residues. For the CDR3, the DNA is TGTGCCAGCAGCTCTCTGACTAGCGCTCTCCCCTACAATGAGCAGTTCTTC. This translates into CASSSLTSALPYNEQFF.

The rearrangement joins TRBV10-3 to TRBJ2-5; a weak D match, TRBD2 (5 bases). The germline V gene encodes CDR1 ENHRY and CDR2 SYGVKD. The CDR3 has 15 amino acids. V was shortened by 0 bases and J by 4 bases, with 12 bases between the two germline ends. The CDR3: CAISESTGLGETQYF. The CDR3, as DNA: TGTGCCATCAGTGAGTCTACGGGATTGGGAGAGACCCAGTACTTC.

The chain combines TRBV9 with TRBJ1-5; unclear D gene. The V gene's germline CDR1 is SGDLS and CDR2 YYNGEE. This CDR3 spans 15 amino acids. The V gene lost 0 bases and the J gene lost 0 bases, with 7 bases spanning the gap. The CDR3 region has the DNA TGTGCCAGCAGCGTAGGGGGAGATAGCAATCAGCCCCAGCATTTT. This codes for CASSVGGDSNQPQHF.

This clone is medium-sized (0.01 to 0.1%) in the sample. The rearrangement uses TRBV5-1 and TRBJ2-1; TRBD1 matches 11 bases. The CDR3 length is 15 residues. CDR1 is SGHRS and CDR2 is YFSETQ in the germline V gene. Losses at the gene ends were 5 bases for V and 8 bases for J; bases not matched to a gene: 9. The chain's CDR3 is CASRAGTGGIDEQFF. CDR3 sequence (DNA): TGCGCCAGCAGGGCCGGGACAGGGGGGATCGATGAGCAGTTCTTC.

V usage is TRBV5-1 and J usage is TRBJ1-1, with TRBD1 matching over 9 bases. Unmatched junction bases numbered 2, after V lost 1 base and J lost 4 bases. Germline V gene lookup returns CDR1 SGHRS and CDR2 YFSETQ. The CDR3 is made up of 14 amino acids. For the CDR3, the DNA is TGCGCCAGCAGCTTGACAGGGGGCATCACTGAAGCTTTCTTT. This sequence encodes CASSLTGGITEAFF.

V usage is TRBV5-1 and J usage is TRBJ2-7; weak D call: TRBD1 (6 bases). Trimming shortened V by 3 bases and J by 5 bases, and 21 bases separated the two germline ends. The V gene's germline CDR1 is SGHRS and CDR2 YFSETQ. The CDR3 sequence is 16 residues long. CDR3 residues: CASSWTGQTSANEQYF. The CDR3 DNA sequence: TGCGCCAGCAGCTGGACCGGACAGACCTCGGCTAACGAGCAGTACTTC.